This note documents a single T cell receptor (beta chain) sequence. No antigen is known for it. The data are from a study of CD8+ T cells in alopecia areata. For the study at large: Severity scores in treated patients reflected the percentage of scalp affected.

Treatment specified: oral pan-JAK inhibitor, 5-10 mg twice daily. The investigators collected lesional scalp punch biopsies and peripheral blood from alopecia areata patients. Once RNA had been extracted, it was reverse transcribed into cDNA to act as the sequencing template. The repertoire was sequenced with immunoSEQ multiplex PCR; TCRdb's copy has only in-frame clones and lacks some. Found here are approximately 200,000 clones, approximately 40% of them singletons; the top ten hold approximately 2.9%. Points from the study as a whole: The study found that many expanded lesional clones persisted in scalp and blood during tofacitinib. Especially in alopecia totalis/universalis, lesional scalp showed greater clonality than normal scalp did.

This receptor was obtained from a human donor with alopecia areata. The sample here was CD4+ T cells sorted from blood, taken at roughly week 38, from a patient treated with tofacitinib.

CDR3 sequence (DNA): TGTGCCAGCAGTTACTCGTCGAGCTCCTACGAGCAGTACTTC. Translating it yields CASSYSSSSYEQYF. This chain uses TRBV6-5 with TRBJ2-7; D remains unclear. CDR1 MNHEY and CDR2 SVGAGI come from the germline V gene. Between the trimmed V and J ends, which lost 0 bases and 0 bases, there was a span of 6 bases. The CDR3 loop spans 14 amino acids.